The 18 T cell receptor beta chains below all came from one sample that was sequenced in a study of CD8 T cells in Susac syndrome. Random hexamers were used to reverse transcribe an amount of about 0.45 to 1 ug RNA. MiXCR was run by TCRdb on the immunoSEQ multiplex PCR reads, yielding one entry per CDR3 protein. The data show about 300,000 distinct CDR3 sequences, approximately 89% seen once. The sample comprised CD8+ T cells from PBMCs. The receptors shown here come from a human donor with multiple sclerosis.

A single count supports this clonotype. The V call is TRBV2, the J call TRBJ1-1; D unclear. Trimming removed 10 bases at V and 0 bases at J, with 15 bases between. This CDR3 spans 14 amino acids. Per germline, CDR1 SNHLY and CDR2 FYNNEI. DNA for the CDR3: TGTGCCATCCCGAACGGACGGCTGAACACTGAAGCTTTCTTT. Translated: CAIPNGRLNTEAFF.

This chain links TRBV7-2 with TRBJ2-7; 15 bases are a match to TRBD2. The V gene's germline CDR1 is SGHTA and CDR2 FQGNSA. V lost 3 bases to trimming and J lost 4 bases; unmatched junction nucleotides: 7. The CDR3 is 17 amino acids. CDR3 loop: CASSFGLAGGPIYEQYF. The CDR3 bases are TGTGCCAGCAGCTTTGGACTAGCGGGAGGGCCTATTTACGAGCAGTACTTC.

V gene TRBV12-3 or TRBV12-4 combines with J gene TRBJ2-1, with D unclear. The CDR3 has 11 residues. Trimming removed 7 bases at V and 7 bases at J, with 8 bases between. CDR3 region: CASTGWNEQFF. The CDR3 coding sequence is TGTGCCAGCACTGGGTGGAATGAGCAGTTCTTC.

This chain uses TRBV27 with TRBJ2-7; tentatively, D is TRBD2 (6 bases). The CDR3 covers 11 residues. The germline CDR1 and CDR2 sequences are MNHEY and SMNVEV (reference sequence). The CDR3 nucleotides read TGTGCGGCCGGGACTGGCTACGAGCAGTACTTC. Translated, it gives CAAGTGYEQYF.

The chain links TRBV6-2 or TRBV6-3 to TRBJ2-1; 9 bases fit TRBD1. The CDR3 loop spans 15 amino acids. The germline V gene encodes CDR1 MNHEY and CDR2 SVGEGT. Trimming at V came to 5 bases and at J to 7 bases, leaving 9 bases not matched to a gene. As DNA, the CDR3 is TGTGCCAGCAGTACCGAGGGGGACAGGGTAAATGAGCAGTTCTTC. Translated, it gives CASSTEGDRVNEQFF.

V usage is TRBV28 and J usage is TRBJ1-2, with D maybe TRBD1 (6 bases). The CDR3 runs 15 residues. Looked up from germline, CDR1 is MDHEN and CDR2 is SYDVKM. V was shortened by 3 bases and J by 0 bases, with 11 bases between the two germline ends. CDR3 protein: CASSLWDTANYGYTF. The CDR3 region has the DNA TGTGCCAGCAGTTTGTGGGACACAGCTAACTATGGCTACACCTTC.

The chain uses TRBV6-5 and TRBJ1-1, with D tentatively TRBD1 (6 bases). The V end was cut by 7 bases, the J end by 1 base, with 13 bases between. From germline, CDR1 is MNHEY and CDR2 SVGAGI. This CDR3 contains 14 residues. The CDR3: CASKEDRWNTEAFF. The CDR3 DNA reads TGTGCCAGCAAAGAAGACAGGTGGAACACTGAAGCTTTCTTT.

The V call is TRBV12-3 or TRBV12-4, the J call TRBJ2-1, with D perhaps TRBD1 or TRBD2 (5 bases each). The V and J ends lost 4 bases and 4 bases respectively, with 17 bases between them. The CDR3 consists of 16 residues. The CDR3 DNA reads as TGTGCCAGCAGTTCCCCCGGGACCGGAGATTACAATGAGCAGTTCTTC. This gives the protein CASSSPGTGDYNEQFF.

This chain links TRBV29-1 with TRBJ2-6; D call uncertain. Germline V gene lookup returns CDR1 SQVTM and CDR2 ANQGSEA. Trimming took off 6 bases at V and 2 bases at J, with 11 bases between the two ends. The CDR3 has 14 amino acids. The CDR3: CSVTSTTGANVLTF. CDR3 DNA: TGCAGCGTCACAAGTACAACTGGGGCCAACGTCCTGACTTTC.

CDR3 region: CASSPQPGRGGSYEQYF. The CDR3 coding sequence is TGTGCCAGCAGCCCCCAACCCGGCCGCGGGGGCTCCTACGAGCAGTACTTC. This rearrangement joins TRBV7-6 to TRBJ2-7, with 7 bases matching TRBD2. The CDR3 is 17 amino acids. Germline V gives CDR1 SGHVS, CDR2 FNYEAQ. V trimming: 5 bases; J trimming: 0 bases; junction bases outside the gene matches: 13.

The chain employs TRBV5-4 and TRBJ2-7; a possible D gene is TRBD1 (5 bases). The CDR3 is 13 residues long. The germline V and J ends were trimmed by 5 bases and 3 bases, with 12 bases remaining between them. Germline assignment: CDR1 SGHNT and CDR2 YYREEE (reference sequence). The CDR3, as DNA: TGTGCCAGCAGGCGCCCCGACAGCTACGAGCAGTACTTC. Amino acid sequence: CASRRPDSYEQYF.

CDR3 residues: CSASRGTEINQPQHF. CDR3 in DNA: TGCAGTGCAAGCCGTGGGACAGAGATTAATCAGCCCCAGCATTTT. The chain links TRBV20-1 to TRBJ1-5; 7 positions match TRBD1. V was clipped by 6 bases and J by 4 bases; unmatched bases: 12. Germline V gene data show CDR1 as DFQATT and CDR2 as SNEGSKA (reference sequence). The CDR3 spans 15 residues.

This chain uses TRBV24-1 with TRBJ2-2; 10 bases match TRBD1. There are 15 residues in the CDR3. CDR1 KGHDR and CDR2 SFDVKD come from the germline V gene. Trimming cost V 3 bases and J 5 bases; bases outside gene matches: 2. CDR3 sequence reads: CATSDMGQGTGELFF. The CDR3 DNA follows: TGTGCCACCAGTGATATGGGACAGGGGACCGGGGAGCTGTTTTTT.

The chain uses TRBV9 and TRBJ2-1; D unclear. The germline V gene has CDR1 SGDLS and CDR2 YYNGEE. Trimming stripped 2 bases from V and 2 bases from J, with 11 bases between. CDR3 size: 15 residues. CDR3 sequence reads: CASSVGLTTYNEQFF. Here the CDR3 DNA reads TGTGCCAGCAGCGTCGGCCTGACCACCTACAATGAGCAGTTCTTC. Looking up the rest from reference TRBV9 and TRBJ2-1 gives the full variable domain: DSGVTQTPKHLITATGQRVTLRCSPRSGDLSVYWYQQSLDQGLQFLIQYYNGEERAKGNILERFSAQQFPDLHSELNLSSLELGDSALYFCASSVGLTTYNEQFFGPGTRLTVL.

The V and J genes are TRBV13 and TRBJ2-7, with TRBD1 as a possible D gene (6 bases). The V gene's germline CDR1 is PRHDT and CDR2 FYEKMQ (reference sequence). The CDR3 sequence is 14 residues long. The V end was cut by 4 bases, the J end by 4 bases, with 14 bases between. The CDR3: CASSSRQEIYEQYF. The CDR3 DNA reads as TGTGCCAGCAGCTCCCGACAGGAGATTTACGAGCAGTACTTC.

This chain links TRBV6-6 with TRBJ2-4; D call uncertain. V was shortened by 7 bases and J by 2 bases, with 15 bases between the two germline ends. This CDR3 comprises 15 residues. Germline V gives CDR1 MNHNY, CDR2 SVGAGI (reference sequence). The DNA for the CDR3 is TGTGCCAGCATCCAGCTGGGTTGGCCCAAAAACATTCAGTACTTC. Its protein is CASIQLGWPKNIQYF.

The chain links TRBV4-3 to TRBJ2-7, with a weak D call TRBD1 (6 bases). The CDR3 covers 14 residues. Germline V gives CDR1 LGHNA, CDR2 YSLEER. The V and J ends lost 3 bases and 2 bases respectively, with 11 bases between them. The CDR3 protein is CASSQGQTAYEQYF. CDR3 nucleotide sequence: TGCGCCAGCAGCCAGGGACAAACAGCCTACGAGCAGTACTTC.

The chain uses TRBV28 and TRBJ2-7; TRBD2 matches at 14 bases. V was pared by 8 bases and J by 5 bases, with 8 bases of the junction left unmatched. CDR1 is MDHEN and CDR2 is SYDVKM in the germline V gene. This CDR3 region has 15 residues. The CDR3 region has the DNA TGTGCCAGCTCGGGACTAGCGGGAGAACCCCACGAGCAGTACTTC. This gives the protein CASSGLAGEPHEQYF. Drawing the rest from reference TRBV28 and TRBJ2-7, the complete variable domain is DVKVTQSSRYLVKRTGEKVFLECVQDMDHENMFWYRQDPGLGLRLIYFSYDVKMKEKGDIPEGYSVSREKKERFSLILESASTNQTSMYLCASSGLAGEPHEQYFGPGTRLTVT.